Listed below are T cell receptor beta chains from one sample, sequenced in a study of neurological immune-mediated disorders. TCRdb independently ran MiXCR on the 5' RACE reads; one entry per CDR3 protein. Of tens of thousands of distinct CDR3 sequences in the sample, around 3.8% were seen once. Input material: PBMCs. The origin of the receptors is a woman between 50 and 59 years old with multiple sclerosis. Both conserved end residues are part of each CDR3. Each record gives: J gene, clone size, V gene, D gene, CDR3 protein, CDR3 DNA. The D gene is left open where the match is weak. Rows may omit the clone size; those that give it use once, few, many or a size class.

J: TRBJ2-5
size: medium-sized
V: TRBV10-3
D: -
CDR3: CAISETGVQETQYF
DNA: TGTGCCATCAGTGAGACGGGGGTCCAAGAGACCCAGTACTTC

J: TRBJ2-7
size: many
V: TRBV6-5
D: -
CDR3: CASSYSNGTYEQYF
DNA: TGTGCCAGCAGTTACTCGAACGGAACCTACGAGCAGTACTTC

J: TRBJ1-1
size: medium-sized
V: TRBV5-1
D: -
CDR3: CASSYWGGSEAFF
DNA: TGCGCCAGCAGCTATTGGGGGGGGAGTGAAGCTTTCTTT

J: TRBJ2-1
size: many
V: TRBV5-6
D: -
CDR3: CASSLGLSMKF
DNA: TGTGCCAGCAGCTTGGGACTATCCATGAAGTTC

J: TRBJ2-2
size: many
V: TRBV21-1
D: -
CDR3: CASSKVKQREVTGELFF
DNA: TGTGCCAGCAGCAAAGTAAAACAGCGGGAGGTCACCGGGGAGCTGTTTTTT

J: TRBJ1-2
size: -
V: TRBV3-1
D: TRBD1
CDR3: CASSRGQDGYTF
DNA: TGTGCCAGCAGCCGAGGACAGGATGGCTACACCTTC

J: TRBJ1-1
size: many
V: TRBV5-6
D: TRBD1
CDR3: CASSPTRDREAFF
DNA: TGTGCCAGCAGCCCAACTAGGGACAGGGAAGCTTTCTTT

J: TRBJ1-6
size: many
V: TRBV4-3
D: -
CDR3: CASSRSRAVNNSPLHF
DNA: TGCGCCAGCAGCCGGTCACGGGCTGTGAATAATTCACCCCTCCACTTT

J: TRBJ1-1
size: -
V: TRBV11-3
D: -
CDR3: CASSFGGGFLGTEAFF
DNA: TGTGCCAGCAGCTTTGGGGGGGGGTTTTTGGGCACTGAAGCTTTCTTT

J: TRBJ1-5
size: many
V: TRBV29-1
D: -
CDR3: CSAWDLYQPQHF
DNA: TGCAGCGCATGGGACCTATATCAGCCCCAGCATTTT

J: TRBJ2-7
size: many
V: TRBV6-5
D: TRBD1
CDR3: CASSYSQGAREQYF
DNA: TGTGCCAGCAGTTACTCTCAGGGGGCGCGCGAGCAGTACTTC

J: TRBJ1-1
size: many
V: TRBV7-2
D: -
CDR3: CASSPQGWDTEAFF
DNA: TGTGCCAGCAGCCCACAGGGATGGGACACTGAAGCTTTCTTT

J: TRBJ1-5
size: many
V: TRBV11-2
D: -
CDR3: CASSSLQGLGQPQNF
DNA: TGTGCCAGCAGCTCGTTACAGGGATTGGGTCAGCCCCAGAATTTT

J: TRBJ1-2
size: many
V: TRBV12-3/TRBV12-4
D: TRBD1
CDR3: CASHRGTYGYTF
DNA: TGTGCCAGTCACAGGGGAACCTATGGCTACACCTTC

J: TRBJ2-2
size: many
V: TRBV7-2
D: TRBD2
CDR3: CASSLVSGRGGTGELFF
DNA: TGTGCCAGCAGCTTAGTCAGCGGGAGGGGAGGGACCGGGGAGCTGTTTTTT

J: TRBJ2-7
size: many
V: TRBV5-5
D: -
CDR3: CASSRDTYEQYF
DNA: TGTGCCAGCAGCCGGGACACCTACGAGCAGTACTTC

J: TRBJ1-1
size: many
V: TRBV12-3/TRBV12-4
D: TRBD1
CDR3: CASSLADRANTEAFF
DNA: TGTGCCAGCAGTTTAGCGGACAGGGCTAACACTGAAGCTTTCTTT

J: TRBJ1-4
size: many
V: TRBV12-3/TRBV12-4
D: -
CDR3: CASSTGGVGNEKLFF
DNA: TGTGCCAGCAGTACAGGAGGGGTCGGTAATGAAAAACTGTTTTTT

J: TRBJ2-5
size: many
V: TRBV5-1
D: -
CDR3: CASRRVGTEETQYF
DNA: TGCGCCAGCCGGAGGGTAGGTACGGAAGAGACCCAGTACTTC

J: TRBJ1-5
size: many
V: TRBV24-1
D: -
CDR3: CATSDGDRNQPQHF
DNA: TGTGCCACCAGTGATGGGGACCGGAATCAGCCCCAGCATTTT

J: TRBJ2-7
size: many
V: TRBV20-1
D: -
CDR3: CSANPMDPYEQYF
DNA: TGCAGTGCTAATCCGATGGATCCCTACGAGCAGTACTTC

J: TRBJ1-4
size: many
V: TRBV6-1
D: -
CDR3: CASTQGGGDEKLFF
DNA: TGTGCCAGTACCCAGGGCGGCGGGGATGAAAAACTGTTTTTT

J: TRBJ1-1
size: few
V: TRBV18
D: -
CDR3: CASSPLTPGRGSEAFF
DNA: TGTGCCAGCTCACCCTTAACACCAGGGAGAGGTTCTGAAGCTTTCTTT

J: TRBJ2-1
size: many
V: TRBV5-1
D: TRBD1
CDR3: CASSKDRPHNEQFF
DNA: TGCGCCAGCTCCAAGGACAGGCCTCACAATGAGCAGTTCTTC

J: TRBJ1-1
size: many
V: TRBV29-1
D: TRBD1
CDR3: CSGGIGQGITEAFF
DNA: TGCAGCGGGGGCATAGGACAGGGAATCACTGAAGCTTTCTTT

J: TRBJ2-3
size: few
V: TRBV9
D: TRBD1
CDR3: CASSFRDRATDTQYF
DNA: TGTGCCAGCAGCTTCCGGGACAGGGCCACAGATACGCAGTATTTT

J: TRBJ1-4
size: many
V: TRBV5-8
D: -
CDR3: CASSPGQQNEKLFF
DNA: TGTGCCAGCAGCCCAGGACAGCAGAATGAAAAACTGTTTTTT

J: TRBJ1-1
size: many
V: TRBV27
D: -
CDR3: CASSLSGGNTEAFF
DNA: TGTGCCAGCAGTTTATCGGGGGGCAACACTGAAGCTTTCTTT

J: TRBJ2-3
size: many
V: TRBV6-5
D: TRBD2
CDR3: CASSSRKLAISTDTQYF
DNA: TGTGCCAGCAGTTCTCGAAAACTAGCGATTAGCACAGATACGCAGTATTTT

J: TRBJ2-5
size: many
V: TRBV20-1
D: TRBD2
CDR3: CSAATSGGETQYF
DNA: TGCAGTGCCGCTACTAGCGGAGGGGAGACCCAGTACTTC

J: TRBJ1-4
size: many
V: TRBV12-3/TRBV12-4
D: -
CDR3: CASRLNEKLFF
DNA: TGTGCCAGCAGGCTAAATGAAAAACTGTTTTTT

J: TRBJ2-5
size: -
V: TRBV5-1
D: TRBD2
CDR3: CASSYRTSGRAYDETQYF
DNA: TGCGCCAGCAGCTACAGGACTAGCGGGAGGGCATATGATGAGACCCAGTACTTC

J: TRBJ1-5
size: many
V: TRBV15
D: -
CDR3: CATSSVGRANQPQHF
DNA: TGTGCCACCAGCTCGGTAGGCAGGGCGAATCAGCCCCAGCATTTT

J: TRBJ1-4
size: -
V: TRBV5-1
D: -
CDR3: CASSLDNEKLFF
DNA: TGCGCCAGCAGCTTGGATAATGAAAAACTGTTTTTT

J: TRBJ1-1
size: many
V: TRBV3-1
D: TRBD1
CDR3: CASSRTGGTEAFF
DNA: TGTGCCAGCAGCCGAACAGGGGGGACTGAAGCTTTCTTT

J: TRBJ2-1
size: -
V: TRBV6-2/TRBV6-3
D: TRBD2
CDR3: CASSYSGFGTSGRNEQFF
DNA: TGTGCCAGCAGTTACTCGGGGTTTGGGACTAGCGGGAGGAATGAGCAGTTCTTC

J: TRBJ2-7
size: many
V: TRBV20-1
D: TRBD1
CDR3: CSASGERQGYEQYF
DNA: TGCAGTGCTAGTGGCGAGAGACAGGGCTACGAGCAGTACTTC

J: TRBJ1-5
size: -
V: TRBV29-1
D: -
CDR3: CSGQNSNQPQHF
DNA: TGCAGCGGACAAAATAGCAATCAGCCCCAGCATTTT

J: TRBJ2-1
size: -
V: TRBV11-2
D: TRBD2
CDR3: CASSWRLAGDNEQFF
DNA: TGTGCCAGCAGCTGGAGACTAGCGGGAGACAATGAGCAGTTCTTC

J: TRBJ2-6
size: many
V: TRBV11-1
D: -
CDR3: CASRSGSWNSGANVLTF
DNA: TGTGCCAGCAGATCAGGGTCGTGGAACTCTGGGGCCAACGTCCTGACTTTC

J: TRBJ1-2
size: many
V: TRBV20-1
D: -
CDR3: CSARDQQGRRGYTF
DNA: TGCAGTGCTAGAGATCAGCAGGGGCGTCGAGGCTACACCTTC

J: TRBJ2-3
size: many
V: TRBV29-1
D: TRBD1
CDR3: CSDTGQGMSTDTQYF
DNA: TGCAGCGACACGGGACAGGGAATGAGCACAGATACGCAGTATTTT

J: TRBJ2-3
size: few
V: TRBV19
D: TRBD2
CDR3: CASGWTSGRVTDTQYF
DNA: TGTGCCAGTGGTTGGACTAGCGGGAGGGTCACAGATACGCAGTATTTT

J: TRBJ1-4
size: many
V: TRBV12-3/TRBV12-4
D: -
CDR3: CASTGGVNEKLFF
DNA: TGTGCCAGCACGGGGGGAGTTAATGAAAAACTGTTTTTT

J: TRBJ2-1
size: -
V: TRBV30
D: -
CDR3: CAWSVQKVLTYNEQFF
DNA: TGTGCCTGGAGTGTACAAAAGGTTTTAACCTACAATGAGCAGTTCTTC

J: TRBJ2-1
size: few
V: TRBV9
D: TRBD2
CDR3: CASSVFWTSREQFF
DNA: TGTGCCAGCAGCGTATTCTGGACTAGCCGGGAGCAGTTCTTC

J: TRBJ2-5
size: many
V: TRBV6-5
D: -
CDR3: CASSSQGGETQYF
DNA: TGTGCCAGCAGTTCACAGGGAGGGGAGACCCAGTACTTC

J: TRBJ2-7
size: many
V: TRBV7-2
D: -
CDR3: CASSSVGGGAYEQYF
DNA: TGTGCCAGCAGCTCGGTGGGGGGTGGAGCCTACGAGCAGTACTTC

J: TRBJ2-1
size: many
V: TRBV24-1
D: -
CDR3: CATSAGGFAYNEQFF
DNA: TGTGCCACCAGTGCCGGGGGCTTCGCCTACAATGAGCAGTTCTTC

J: TRBJ1-1
size: -
V: TRBV4-2
D: -
CDR3: CASNTGGEKAFF
DNA: TGTGCCAGCAACACGGGGGGGGAAAAAGCTTTCTTT

J: TRBJ1-1
size: medium-sized
V: TRBV5-1
D: -
CDR3: CASSLWGAVDAEAFF
DNA: TGCGCCAGCAGCTTGTGGGGGGCCGTTGACGCTGAAGCTTTCTTT

J: TRBJ2-5
size: many
V: TRBV5-4
D: TRBD1
CDR3: CASSPPGQGAGETQYF
DNA: TGTGCCAGCAGCCCACCGGGACAGGGGGCAGGAGAGACCCAGTACTTC

J: TRBJ1-1
size: many
V: TRBV7-8
D: -
CDR3: CATSKLRVGTEAFF
DNA: TGTGCCACTTCGAAACTAAGGGTGGGAACTGAAGCTTTCTTT

J: TRBJ2-5
size: many
V: TRBV12-3/TRBV12-4
D: -
CDR3: CASSFPGNSETQYF
DNA: TGTGCCAGCAGTTTCCCAGGGAATTCGGAGACCCAGTACTTC

J: TRBJ1-1
size: many
V: TRBV6-1
D: -
CDR3: CASSRTDLNSEAFF
DNA: TGTGCCAGCAGTCGGACGGACTTGAACAGTGAAGCTTTCTTT

J: TRBJ2-5
size: few
V: TRBV5-1
D: -
CDR3: CASSFGSGQETQYF
DNA: TGCGCCAGCAGCTTTGGTAGCGGCCAAGAGACCCAGTACTTC